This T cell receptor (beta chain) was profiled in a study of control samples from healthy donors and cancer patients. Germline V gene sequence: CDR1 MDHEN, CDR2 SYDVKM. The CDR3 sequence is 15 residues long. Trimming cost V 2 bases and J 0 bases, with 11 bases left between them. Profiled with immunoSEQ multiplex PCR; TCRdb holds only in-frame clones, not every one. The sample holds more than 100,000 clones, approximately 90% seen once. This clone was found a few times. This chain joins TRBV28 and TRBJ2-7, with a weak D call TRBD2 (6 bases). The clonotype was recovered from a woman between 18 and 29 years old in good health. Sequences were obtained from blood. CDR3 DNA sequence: TGTGCCAGCAGTTTAGGTGGGGGGAGCTCCTACGAGCAGTACTTC. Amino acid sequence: CASSLGGGSSYEQYF.